This note documents a single T cell receptor beta chain sequence. Authors' processing steps: Quantification of nucleated cells was approximated via reference gene primer amplification. Libraries were prepared by immunoSEQ multiplex PCR; TCRdb keeps only in-frame clonotypes and omits some of them. V and J calls and clone size follow that table, whereas D and trimming were derived from the DNA. This table has some 260,000 clones, 88% appearing once. This sample is part of a study of blood T cell repertoires in COVID-19. Study information: Samples came from the United States, Italy and Spain, spanning acute and convalescent COVID-19. From T cells, B-cell-depleted T cells, or PBMCs came the material, which was cDNA or gDNA.

The CDR3 has 14 residues. The V gene's germline CDR1 is KGHSH and CDR2 LQKENI. V lost 3 bases to trimming and J lost 5 bases; unmatched junction nucleotides: 4. The V gene is TRBV18, the J gene TRBJ1-5; 7 bases line up with TRBD1. Sample: peripheral blood. This receptor was obtained from a woman aged 40 to 49 who had recovered from COVID-19. The CDR3, as DNA: TGTGCCAGCTCACCCTACAGGGGCGATCAGCCCCAGCATTTT. Its translation: CASSPYRGDQPQHF.